This T cell receptor beta chain was sequenced during a study of regulatory T cells in long-lasting Graves disease. Study-level background: Antithyroid drug exposure in newly diagnosed Graves' patients had lasted under 3 months.

This CDR3 has 15 residues. The V gene lost 4 bases and the J gene lost 0 bases, with 12 bases spanning the gap. Germline V lookup: CDR1 DFQATT, CDR2 SNEGSKA (reference sequence). CDR3 regions were amplified by Arm-PCR using iRepertoire HTBI primers to build TCR beta libraries. TCRdb reanalysed the multiplex PCR reads using MiXCR and keeps one entry per CDR3 protein. The sample includes around 250,000 distinct CDR3 sequences, about 18% of them seen just once. Ten or more counts support this clonotype. Time point described: newly diagnosed GD, antithyroid drugs for less than 3 months. TCR sequences were obtained from RNA taken from PBMCs. These records were also assigned to another study, of T cells in Graves' hyperthyroidism and ophthalmopathy. That paper states: The HTBI set primed first-round TCR CDR3 RT-PCR.

This specimen was peripheral blood mononuclear cells (PBMCs), taken at new diagnosis, from a patient treated with antithyroid drugs. J is TRBJ2-2 and V is TRBV20-1; tentatively, D is TRBD1 or TRBD2 (6 bases each). The sequence came from a woman aged 25-40 years with Graves disease. CDR3 bases: TGCAGTGCTAAGCTGGGGGGCCCGAACACCGGGGAGCTGTTTTTT. Translated: CSAKLGGPNTGELFF.